This record looks at one T cell receptor (beta chain) sequence and its context. Its target is not known. The study ran the assay at deep level. The repertoire was sequenced with immunoSEQ multiplex PCR; TCRdb's copy has only in-frame clones and lacks some. Of fewer than 400,000 clones listed, around two thirds are singletons. This entry is derived from a study of shared clonotypes between healthy human individuals. Study-wide context: A couple of female and a few male donors aged 18 to 49 were enrolled.

Whole-study results and caveats: An effect of sequencing depth on clonotype sharing among donors was expected.

Sequenced material: memory CD4+ T cells sorted from blood. Subset indicated: CD45RA-negative fraction. This sequence was found in a man aged 25 to 45 in good health.

CDR3 in amino acids: CASSPLAGAGEQYF. CDR3 coding DNA: TGTGCCAGCAGTCCCCTAGCGGGAGCAGGCGAGCAGTACTTC. The chain combines TRBV6-5 with TRBJ2-7, with 10 bases fitting TRBD2. The CDR3 extends over 14 amino acids. The V segment lost 5 bases and the J segment 6 bases; nucleotides outside the gene matches: 7. Germline V gives CDR1 MNHEY, CDR2 SVGAGI.